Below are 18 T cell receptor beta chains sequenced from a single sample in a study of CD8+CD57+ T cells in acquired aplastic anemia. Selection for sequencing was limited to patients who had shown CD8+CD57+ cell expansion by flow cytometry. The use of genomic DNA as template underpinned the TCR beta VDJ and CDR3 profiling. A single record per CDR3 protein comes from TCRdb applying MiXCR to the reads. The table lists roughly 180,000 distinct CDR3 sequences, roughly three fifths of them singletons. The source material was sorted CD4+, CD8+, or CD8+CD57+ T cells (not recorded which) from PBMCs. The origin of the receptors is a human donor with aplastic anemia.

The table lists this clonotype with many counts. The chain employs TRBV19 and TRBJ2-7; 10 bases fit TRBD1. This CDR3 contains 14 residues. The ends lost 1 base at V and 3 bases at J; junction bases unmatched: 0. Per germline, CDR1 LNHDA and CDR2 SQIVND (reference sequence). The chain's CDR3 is CASSIGTGGYEQYF. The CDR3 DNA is TGTGCCAGTAGTATAGGGACAGGGGGCTACGAGCAGTACTTC.

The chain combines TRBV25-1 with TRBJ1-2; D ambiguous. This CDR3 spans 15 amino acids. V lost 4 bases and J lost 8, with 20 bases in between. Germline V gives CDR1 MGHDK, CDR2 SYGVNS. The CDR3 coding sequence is TGTGCCAGCAGTGCTTTCGACGGCTCTTACATCGGCTACACCTTC. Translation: CASSAFDGSYIGYTF.

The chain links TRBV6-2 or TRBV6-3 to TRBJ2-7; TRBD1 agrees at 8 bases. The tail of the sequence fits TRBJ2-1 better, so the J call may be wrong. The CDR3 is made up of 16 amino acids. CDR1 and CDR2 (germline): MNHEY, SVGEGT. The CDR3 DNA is TGTGCCAGCAGCCGACTCACAGGGGGGTCCTACAATGAGCAGTTCTTC. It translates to CASSRLTGGSYNEQFF.

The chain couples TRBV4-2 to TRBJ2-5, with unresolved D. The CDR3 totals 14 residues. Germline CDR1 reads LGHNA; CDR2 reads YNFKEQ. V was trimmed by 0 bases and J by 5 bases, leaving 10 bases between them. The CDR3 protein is CASSQEGSAETQYF. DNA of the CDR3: TGTGCCAGCAGCCAAGAAGGATCCGCGGAGACCCAGTACTTC.

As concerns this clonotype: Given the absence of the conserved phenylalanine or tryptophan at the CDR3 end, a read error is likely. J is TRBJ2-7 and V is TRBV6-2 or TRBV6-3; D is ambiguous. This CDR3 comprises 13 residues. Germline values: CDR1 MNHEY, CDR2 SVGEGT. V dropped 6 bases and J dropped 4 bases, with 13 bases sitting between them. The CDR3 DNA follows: TGTGCCAGCAGGCCTCACCTTGGTTACGAGCAGTACTCC. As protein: CASRPHLGYEQYS.

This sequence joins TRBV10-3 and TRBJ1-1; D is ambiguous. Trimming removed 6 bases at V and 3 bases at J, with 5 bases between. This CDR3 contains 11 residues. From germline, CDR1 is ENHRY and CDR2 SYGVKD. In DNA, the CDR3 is TGTGCCATCAGGGACCACACTGAAGCTTTCTTT. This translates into CAIRDHTEAFF.

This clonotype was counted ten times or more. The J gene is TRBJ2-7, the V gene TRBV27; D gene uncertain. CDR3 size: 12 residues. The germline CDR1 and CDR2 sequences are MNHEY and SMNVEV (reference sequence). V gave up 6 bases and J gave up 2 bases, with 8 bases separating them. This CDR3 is CASSPGPYEQYF. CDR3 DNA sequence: TGTGCCAGCAGCCCTGGGCCCTACGAGCAGTACTTC.

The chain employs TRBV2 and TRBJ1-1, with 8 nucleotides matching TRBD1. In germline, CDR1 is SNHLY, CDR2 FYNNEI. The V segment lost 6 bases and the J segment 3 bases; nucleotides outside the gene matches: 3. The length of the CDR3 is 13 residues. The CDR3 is CASRDRVDTEAFF. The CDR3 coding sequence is TGTGCCAGCAGGGACAGGGTGGACACTGAAGCTTTCTTT.

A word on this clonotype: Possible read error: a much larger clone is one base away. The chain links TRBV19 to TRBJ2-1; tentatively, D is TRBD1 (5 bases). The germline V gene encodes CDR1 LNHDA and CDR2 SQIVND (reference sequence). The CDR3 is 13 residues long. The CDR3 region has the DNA TGTGCCAGTAGTATATCAGGGTACAATGAGCAGTCCTTC. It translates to CASSISGYNEQSF.

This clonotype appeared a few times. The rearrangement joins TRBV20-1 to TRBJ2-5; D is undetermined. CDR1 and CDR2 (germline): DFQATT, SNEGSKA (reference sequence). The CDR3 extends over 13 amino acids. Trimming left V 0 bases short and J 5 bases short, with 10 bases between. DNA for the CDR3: TGCAGTGCTAGAGATAGGAGATCGGAGACCCAGTACTTC. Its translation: CSARDRRSETQYF.

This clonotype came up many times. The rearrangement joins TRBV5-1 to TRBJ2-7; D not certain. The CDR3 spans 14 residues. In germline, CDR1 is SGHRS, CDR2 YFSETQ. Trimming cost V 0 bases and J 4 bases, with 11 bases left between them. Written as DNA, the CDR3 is TGCGCCAGCAGCTTGGGGGGTTTGGGATACGAGCAGTACTTC. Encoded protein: CASSLGGLGYEQYF.

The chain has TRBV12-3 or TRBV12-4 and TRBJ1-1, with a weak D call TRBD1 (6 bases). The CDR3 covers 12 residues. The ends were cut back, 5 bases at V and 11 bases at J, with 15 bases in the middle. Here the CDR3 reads CASSRTASWAFF. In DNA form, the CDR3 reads TGTGCCAGCAGTCGGACAGCCTCTTGGGCTTTCTTT.

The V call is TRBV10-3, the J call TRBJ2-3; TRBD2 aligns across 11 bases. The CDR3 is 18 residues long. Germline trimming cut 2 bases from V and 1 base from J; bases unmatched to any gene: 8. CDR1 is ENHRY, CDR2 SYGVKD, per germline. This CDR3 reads CAISEGSGRALGTDTQYF. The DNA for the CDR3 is TGTGCCATCAGTGAGGGTAGCGGGAGGGCCTTAGGCACAGATACGCAGTATTTT.

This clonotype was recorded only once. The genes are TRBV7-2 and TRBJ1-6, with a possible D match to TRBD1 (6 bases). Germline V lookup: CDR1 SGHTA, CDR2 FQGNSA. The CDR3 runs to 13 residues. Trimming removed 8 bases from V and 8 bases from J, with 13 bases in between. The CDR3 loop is CASVEGGYSPLHF. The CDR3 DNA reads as TGTGCCAGCGTTGAGGGGGGATATTCACCCCTCCACTTT.

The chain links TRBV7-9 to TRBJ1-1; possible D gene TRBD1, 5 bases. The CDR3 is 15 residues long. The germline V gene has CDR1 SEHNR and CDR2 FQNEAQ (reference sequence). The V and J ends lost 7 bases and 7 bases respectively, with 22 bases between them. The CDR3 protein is CASTADSLKDNEAFF. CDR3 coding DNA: TGTGCCAGCACCGCTGACTCTCTCAAGGACAATGAAGCTTTCTTT. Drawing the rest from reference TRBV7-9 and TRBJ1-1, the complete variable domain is DTGVSQNPRHKITKRGQNVTFRCDPISEHNRLYWYRQTLGQGPEFLTYFQNEAQLEKSRLLSDRFSAERPKGSFSTLEIQRTEQGDSAMYLCASTADSLKDNEAFFGQGTRLTVV.

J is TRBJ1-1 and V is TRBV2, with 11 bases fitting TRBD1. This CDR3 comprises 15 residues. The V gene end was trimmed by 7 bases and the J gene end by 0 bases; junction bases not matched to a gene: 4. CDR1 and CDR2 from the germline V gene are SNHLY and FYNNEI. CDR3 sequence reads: CASTGQGGLNTEAFF. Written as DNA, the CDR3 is TGTGCCAGCACGGGACAGGGGGGGTTGAACACTGAAGCTTTCTTT.

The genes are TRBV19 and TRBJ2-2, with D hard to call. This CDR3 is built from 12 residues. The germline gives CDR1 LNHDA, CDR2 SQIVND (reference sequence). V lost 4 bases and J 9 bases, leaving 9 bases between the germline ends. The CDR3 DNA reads TGTGCCAGTAGTAAGTCGAGACGGGAGCTGTTTTTT. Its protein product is CASSKSRRELFF.

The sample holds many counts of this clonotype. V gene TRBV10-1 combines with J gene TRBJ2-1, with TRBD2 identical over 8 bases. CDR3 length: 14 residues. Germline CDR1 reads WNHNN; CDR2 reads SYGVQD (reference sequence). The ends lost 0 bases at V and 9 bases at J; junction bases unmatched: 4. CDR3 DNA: TGCGCCAGCAGTGAGTCAATAGCGGGGACTGAGCAGTTCTTC. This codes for CASSESIAGTEQFF.